What follows are 9 T cell receptor beta chains derived from one specimen sequenced in a study of T-cell reconstitution after alpha-beta-depleted transplantation in children. Using unique molecular identifiers, the investigators prepared the TCRbeta library. TCRdb called the PCR reads again in MiXCR, with one record for every CDR3 protein. The data show more than 150,000 distinct CDR3 sequences, with 14% to 15% seen just once and roughly 13% held by the top ten. The sample was PBMCs from the stem cell graft donor, taken from the stem cell graft. These receptors originate from a human donor who donated a stem cell graft to a child with acute lymphoblastic leukemia.

This clonotype was observed at least ten times. This chain links TRBV11-1 with TRBJ2-1, with D perhaps TRBD2 (5 bases). Germline CDR1 is SGHAT and CDR2 is FQDESV (reference sequence). Trimming removed 2 bases at V and 3 bases at J, with 23 bases between. The CDR3 runs to 19 residues. CDR3 nucleotide sequence: TGTGCCAGCAGCTTAATCCCTCGCGGGTCTTCCCGGGACTACAATGAGCAGTTCTTC. It is translated as CASSLIPRGSSRDYNEQFF.

This clonotype was observed at least ten times. V and J are TRBV28 and TRBJ2-5; 7 bases match TRBD1. J lost 4 bases, V lost 1 base, and 3 bases had no gene match. Germline CDR1 reads MDHEN; CDR2 reads SYDVKM. This CDR3 is built from 14 residues. In DNA form, the CDR3 reads TGTGCCAGCAGTTTATTAGCAGGGGGAGAGACCCAGTACTTC. As protein: CASSLLAGGETQYF.

The CDR3, as DNA: TGCAGTTCGAGACAGGGAATGAACACTGAAGCTTTCTTT. This gives the protein CSSRQGMNTEAFF. This chain connects TRBV20-1 to TRBJ1-1; 7 bases align to TRBD1. V dropped 8 bases and J dropped 0; count of bases not matched to a gene: 6. In germline, CDR1 is DFQATT, CDR2 SNEGSKA (reference sequence). This CDR3 comprises 13 residues.

The chain recombines TRBV12-3 or TRBV12-4 with TRBJ2-1, with 10 bases lining up with TRBD2. J was trimmed by 2 bases and V by 2 bases; bases with no gene match: 0. This CDR3 has 15 residues. CDR3 DNA: TGTGCCAGCAGTTTAAGCGGGAGGGCCTACAATGAGCAGTTCTTC. Translated: CASSLSGRAYNEQFF.

This clonotype was seen ten or more times. This chain connects TRBV5-6 to TRBJ2-7; unclear D gene. Germline V gene sequence: CDR1 SGHDT, CDR2 YYEEEE. V was clipped by 1 base and J by 2 bases, with 10 bases between them. The CDR3 runs 14 residues. The CDR3 loop is CASSLQPVPYEQYF. The CDR3 region has the DNA TGTGCCAGCAGCTTGCAACCGGTCCCCTACGAGCAGTACTTC.

This clonotype has at least ten counts. This sequence joins TRBV12-3 or TRBV12-4 and TRBJ2-2, with D uncertain. Trimming stripped 2 bases from V and 4 bases from J, with 11 bases between. CDR3 length equals 15 residues. In nucleotides, the CDR3 is TGTGCCAGCAGTTTAAAGTGGACGAGCACCGGGGAGCTGTTTTTT. Translation gives CASSLKWTSTGELFF.

As regards this clonotype: A much larger clone lies one base from this, so it may be a read error. The J gene is TRBJ2-7, the V gene TRBV7-9; 7 bases map to TRBD2. The CDR3 contains 11 residues. Germline values: CDR1 SEHNR, CDR2 FQNEAQ (reference sequence). This chain's CDR3 is CASSPGPWEGF. The CDR3 DNA reads as TGTGCCAGCAGCCCCGGGCCCTGGGAGGGCTTC.

The table lists this clonotype with many counts. This chain uses TRBV11-2 with TRBJ2-2; the match to TRBD1 covers 9 bases. The trim removed 5 bases at V and 6 bases at J, leaving 10 bases unmatched. CDR3 length equals 16 residues. Germline V gene lookup returns CDR1 SGHAT and CDR2 FQNNGV. Here the CDR3 DNA reads TGTGCCAGCAGCCCGTCACAGGGGGCGAGCGCCGGGGAGCTGTTTTTT. It encodes CASSPSQGASAGELFF. Full variable domain (outside the CDR3, taken from reference TRBV11-2 and TRBJ2-2): EAGVAQSPRYKIIEKRQSVAFWCNPISGHATLYWYQQILGQGPKLLIQFQNNGVVDDSQLPKDRFSAERLKGVDSTLKIQPAKLEDSAVYLCASSPSQGASAGELFFGEGSRLTVL.

This clonotype was detected many times. This sequence joins TRBV29-1 and TRBJ1-1, with no clear D. Germline CDR1 SQVTM, CDR2 ANQGSEA. The CDR3 has 10 residues. Trimming took 5 bases from V and 4 from J, leaving 5 bases between them. CDR3 sequence reads: CSVSVTEAFF. The CDR3, as DNA: TGCAGCGTTTCCGTCACTGAAGCTTTCTTT.